This is a list of T cell receptor beta chains from one sample in a study of cytomegalovirus exposure and HLA in healthy donors. Libraries were prepared by immunoSEQ multiplex PCR; TCRdb keeps only in-frame clonotypes and omits some of them. The sample consists of 210,000 or so clones, 75% to 85% of them appearing once. Input material: PBMCs. Every receptor here comes from a girl under 18 in good health and CMV-seronegative. The CDR3 runs from the conserved cysteine through the conserved F or W. A D gene is named only where the DNA matches it firmly. Size values are once, few and many counts, or a class for expanded clones, and some rows have none.

v_gene: TRBV19
d_gene: -
len: 16
abundance: -
j_gene: TRBJ2-3
CDR3aa: CASSKEGPLSTDTQYF
CDR3nt: TGTGCCAGTAGTAAGGAGGGGCCTCTGAGCACAGATACGCAGTATTTT

v_gene: TRBV6-5
d_gene: TRBD1
len: 13
abundance: -
j_gene: TRBJ1-4
CDR3aa: CASRNDRVEKLFF
CDR3nt: TGTGCCAGCAGGAACGACAGGGTGGAAAAACTGTTTTTT

v_gene: TRBV7-6
d_gene: -
len: 14
abundance: -
j_gene: TRBJ2-5
CDR3aa: CASSSRTPGGTQYF
CDR3nt: TGTGCCAGCAGCTCCAGGACTCCCGGGGGGACCCAGTACTTC

v_gene: TRBV11-2
d_gene: -
len: 17
abundance: -
j_gene: TRBJ2-6
CDR3aa: CASSTSRREPGANVLTF
CDR3nt: TGTGCCAGCAGCACATCCCGCAGGGAACCTGGGGCCAACGTCCTGACTTTC

v_gene: TRBV29-1
d_gene: -
len: 13
abundance: few
j_gene: TRBJ2-3
CDR3aa: CSAVTGVRDTQYF
CDR3nt: TGCAGCGCCGTCACAGGAGTCAGGGATACGCAGTATTTT

v_gene: TRBV9
d_gene: TRBD1
len: 12
abundance: -
j_gene: TRBJ2-7
CDR3aa: CASSSPDREQYF
CDR3nt: TGTGCCAGCAGCTCCCCGGACAGGGAGCAGTACTTC

v_gene: TRBV28
d_gene: TRBD1
len: 15
abundance: few
j_gene: TRBJ1-4
CDR3aa: CASTSAGQSNEKLFF
CDR3nt: TGTGCCAGTACGTCGGCGGGACAGAGTAATGAAAAACTGTTTTTT

v_gene: TRBV6-6
d_gene: -
len: 14
abundance: -
j_gene: TRBJ2-5
CDR3aa: CASSTNLYQETQYF
CDR3nt: TGTGCCAGCTCGACAAACCTGTACCAAGAGACCCAGTACTTC

v_gene: TRBV9
d_gene: TRBD1
len: 17
abundance: -
j_gene: TRBJ1-2
CDR3aa: CASSPYVSGGQGISYTF
CDR3nt: TGTGCCAGCAGCCCGTACGTCTCCGGAGGACAGGGTATCAGCTACACCTTC

v_gene: TRBV7-2
d_gene: TRBD2
len: 14
abundance: -
j_gene: TRBJ2-3
CDR3aa: CASRAGLSTDTQYF
CDR3nt: TGTGCCAGCAGGGCGGGACTAAGCACAGATACGCAGTATTTT

v_gene: TRBV18
d_gene: -
len: 15
abundance: -
j_gene: TRBJ2-7
CDR3aa: CASSPSSTQNYEQYF
CDR3nt: TGTGCCAGCTCACCATCGTCTACACAGAACTACGAGCAGTACTTC

v_gene: TRBV18
d_gene: -
len: 14
abundance: few
j_gene: TRBJ1-4
CDR3aa: CASSPPASNEKLFF
CDR3nt: TGTGCCAGCTCACCACCTGCGTCTAATGAAAAACTGTTTTTT

v_gene: TRBV19
d_gene: TRBD1
len: 17
abundance: -
j_gene: TRBJ2-5
CDR3aa: CASSRLGQGALRETQYF
CDR3nt: TGTGCCAGTAGTCGTTTGGGACAGGGGGCGTTAAGAGAGACCCAGTACTTC

v_gene: TRBV30
d_gene: TRBD2
len: 13
abundance: -
j_gene: TRBJ2-7
CDR3aa: CAWSMTSGYEQYF
CDR3nt: TGTGCCTGGAGTATGACTAGCGGCTACGAGCAGTACTTC

v_gene: TRBV28
d_gene: -
len: 15
abundance: once
j_gene: TRBJ1-5
CDR3aa: CASSLRGAGNQPQHF
CDR3nt: TGTGCCAGCAGCCTACGGGGGGCAGGCAATCAGCCCCAGCATTTT

v_gene: TRBV5-1
d_gene: -
len: 15
abundance: -
j_gene: TRBJ2-7
CDR3aa: CASSLGQGPVYEQYF
CDR3nt: TGCGCCAGCAGCTTGGGTCAGGGCCCGGTATACGAGCAGTACTTC

v_gene: TRBV5-1
d_gene: TRBD1
len: 15
abundance: -
j_gene: TRBJ1-2
CDR3aa: CASSPGQGAENGYTF
CDR3nt: TGCGCCAGCAGCCCGGGACAGGGGGCTGAGAATGGCTACACCTTC

v_gene: TRBV29-1
d_gene: -
len: 14
abundance: -
j_gene: TRBJ1-2
CDR3aa: CSVRRFMTDYGYTF
CDR3nt: TGCAGCGTTCGGCGGTTCATGACGGACTATGGCTACACCTTC

v_gene: TRBV7-3
d_gene: TRBD1
len: 17
abundance: -
j_gene: TRBJ2-6
CDR3aa: CASSAQGQGSGANVLTF
CDR3nt: TGTGCCAGCAGCGCCCAAGGACAGGGTTCAGGGGCCAACGTCCTGACTTTC

v_gene: TRBV7-9
d_gene: TRBD1
len: 14
abundance: -
j_gene: TRBJ1-4
CDR3aa: CASSLGTVDEKLFF
CDR3nt: TGTGCCAGCAGCCTCGGGACAGTAGATGAAAAACTGTTTTTT

v_gene: TRBV7-9
d_gene: -
len: 16
abundance: -
j_gene: TRBJ1-5
CDR3aa: CSSSLGAGRLYQPQHF
CDR3nt: TGTTCCAGCAGCTTAGGGGCAGGGAGGCTCTATCAGCCCCAGCATTTT

v_gene: TRBV6-5
d_gene: -
len: 13
abundance: -
j_gene: TRBJ1-1
CDR3aa: CASSSTVNTEAFF
CDR3nt: TGTGCCAGCAGTTCCACAGTGAACACTGAAGCTTTCTTT